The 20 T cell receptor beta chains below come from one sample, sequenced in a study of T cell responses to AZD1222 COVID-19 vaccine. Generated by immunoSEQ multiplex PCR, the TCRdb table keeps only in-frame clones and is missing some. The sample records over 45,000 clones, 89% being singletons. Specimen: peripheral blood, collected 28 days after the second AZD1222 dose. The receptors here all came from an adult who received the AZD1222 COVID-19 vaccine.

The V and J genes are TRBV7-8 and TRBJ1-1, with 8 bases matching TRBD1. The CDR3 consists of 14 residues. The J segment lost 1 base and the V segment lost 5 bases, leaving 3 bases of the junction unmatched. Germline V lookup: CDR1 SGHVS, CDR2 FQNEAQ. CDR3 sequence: CASSRTGSNTEAFF. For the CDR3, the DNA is TGTGCCAGCAGCCGGACAGGGTCGAACACTGAAGCTTTCTTT.

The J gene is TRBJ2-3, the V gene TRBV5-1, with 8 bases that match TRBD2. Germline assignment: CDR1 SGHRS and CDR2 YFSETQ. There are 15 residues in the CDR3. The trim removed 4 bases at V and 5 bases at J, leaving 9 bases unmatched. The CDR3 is CASSLSGGSEDTQYF. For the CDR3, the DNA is TGCGCCAGCAGCCTTTCGGGGGGGTCTGAAGATACGCAGTATTTT.

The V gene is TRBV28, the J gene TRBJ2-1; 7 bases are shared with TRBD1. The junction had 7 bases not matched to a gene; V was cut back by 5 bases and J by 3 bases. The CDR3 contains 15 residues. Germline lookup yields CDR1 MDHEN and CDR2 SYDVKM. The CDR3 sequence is CASSPPGTDYNEQFF. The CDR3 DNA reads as TGTGCCAGCAGTCCGCCCGGGACAGACTACAATGAGCAGTTCTTC. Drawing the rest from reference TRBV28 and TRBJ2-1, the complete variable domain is DVKVTQSSRYLVKRTGEKVFLECVQDMDHENMFWYRQDPGLGLRLIYFSYDVKMKEKGDIPEGYSVSREKKERFSLILESASTNQTSMYLCASSPPGTDYNEQFFGPGTRLTVL.

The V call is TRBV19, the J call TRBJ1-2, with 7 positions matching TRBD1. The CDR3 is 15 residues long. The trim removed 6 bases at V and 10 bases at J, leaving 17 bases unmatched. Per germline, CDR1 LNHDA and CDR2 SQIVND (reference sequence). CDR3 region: CASRSGTAPLLDYTF. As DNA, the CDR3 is TGTGCCAGTAGAAGCGGGACAGCCCCCCTATTGGACTACACCTTC. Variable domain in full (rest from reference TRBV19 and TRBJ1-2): DGGITQSPKYLFRKEGQNVTLSCEQNLNHDAMYWYRQDPGQGLRLIYYSQIVNDFQKGDIAEGYSVSREKKESFPLTVTSAQKNPTAFYLCASRSGTAPLLDYTFGSGTRLTVV.

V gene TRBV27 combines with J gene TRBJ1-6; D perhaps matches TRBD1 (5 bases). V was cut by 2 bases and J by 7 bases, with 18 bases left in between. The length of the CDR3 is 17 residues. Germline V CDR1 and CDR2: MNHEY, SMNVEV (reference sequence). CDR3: CASSLGAGGTSNSPLHF. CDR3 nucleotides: TGTGCCAGCAGTTTAGGTGCGGGGGGAACGAGCAATTCACCCCTCCACTTT.

Here the CDR3 DNA reads TGTGCCAACGGACAGGGCGGCTCCTACAATGAGCAGTTCTTC. Its translation: CANGQGGSYNEQFF. The rearrangement uses TRBV10-3 and TRBJ2-1; 8 nucleotides align to TRBD1. CDR3 length: 14 amino acids. Germline assignment: CDR1 ENHRY and CDR2 SYGVKD. V lost 10 bases to trimming and J lost 0 bases; unmatched junction nucleotides: 5.

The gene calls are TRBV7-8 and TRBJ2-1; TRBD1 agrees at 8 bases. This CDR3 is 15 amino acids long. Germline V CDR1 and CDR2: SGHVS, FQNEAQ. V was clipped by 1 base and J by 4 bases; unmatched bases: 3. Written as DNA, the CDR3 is TGTGCCAGCAGCTTAGACAGGGGGAGATACAATGAGCAGTTCTTC. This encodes CASSLDRGRYNEQFF.

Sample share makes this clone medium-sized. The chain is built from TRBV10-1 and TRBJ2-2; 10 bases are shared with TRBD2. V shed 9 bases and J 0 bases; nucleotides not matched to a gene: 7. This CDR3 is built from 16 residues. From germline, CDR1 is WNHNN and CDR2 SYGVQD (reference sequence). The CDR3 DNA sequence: TGCGCCAGTTCGAGCGGGGGGGCGGCGAACACCGGGGAGCTGTTTTTT. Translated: CASSSGGAANTGELFF.

Here the CDR3 DNA reads TGTGCCAGCAGTGAAGCCAGTGTAAACCCGGGCAGGGAGACCCAGTACTTC. It encodes CASSEASVNPGRETQYF. V usage is TRBV6-1 and J usage is TRBJ2-5, with D unresolved. This CDR3 has 17 amino acids. CDR1 is MNHNS, CDR2 SASEGT, per germline. V was cut by 0 bases and J by 5 bases, with 19 bases left in between.

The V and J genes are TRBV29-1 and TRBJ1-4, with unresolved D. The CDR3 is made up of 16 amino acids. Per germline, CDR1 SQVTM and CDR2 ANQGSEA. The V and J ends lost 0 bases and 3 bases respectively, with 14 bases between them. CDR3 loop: CSVEDASGGPNEKLFF. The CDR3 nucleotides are TGCAGCGTTGAAGATGCCAGCGGAGGTCCTAATGAAAAACTGTTTTTT.

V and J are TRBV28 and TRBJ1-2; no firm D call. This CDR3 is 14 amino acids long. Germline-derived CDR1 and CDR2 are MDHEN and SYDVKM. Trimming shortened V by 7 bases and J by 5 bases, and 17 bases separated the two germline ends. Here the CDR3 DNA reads TGTGCCAGCATCATTAGTGGCGTTGGGTATGGCTACACCTTC. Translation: CASIISGVGYGYTF.

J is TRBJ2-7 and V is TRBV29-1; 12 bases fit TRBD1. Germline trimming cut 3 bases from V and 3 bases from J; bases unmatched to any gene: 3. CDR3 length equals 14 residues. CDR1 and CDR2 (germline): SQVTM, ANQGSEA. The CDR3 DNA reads TGCAGCGTTGAGGGGACAGGGGGCCACTACGAGCAGTACTTC. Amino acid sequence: CSVEGTGGHYEQYF.

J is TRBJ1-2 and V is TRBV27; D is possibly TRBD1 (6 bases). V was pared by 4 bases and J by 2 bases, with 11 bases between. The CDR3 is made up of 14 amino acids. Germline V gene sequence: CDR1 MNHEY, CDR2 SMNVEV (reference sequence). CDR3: CASSYNRDNYGYTF. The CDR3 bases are TGTGCCAGCAGTTACAACAGGGACAACTATGGCTACACCTTC.

The CDR3 reads CASSFTGGILSGNTIYF. In DNA, the CDR3 is TGTGCCAGCAGCTTTACAGGGGGCATCCTCTCTGGAAACACCATATATTTT. This chain uses TRBV7-9 with TRBJ1-3; TRBD1 aligns across 9 bases. The CDR3 is 17 amino acids. The ends lost 3 bases at V and 0 bases at J; junction bases unmatched: 6. Germline V gene lookup returns CDR1 SEHNR and CDR2 FQNEAQ (reference sequence).

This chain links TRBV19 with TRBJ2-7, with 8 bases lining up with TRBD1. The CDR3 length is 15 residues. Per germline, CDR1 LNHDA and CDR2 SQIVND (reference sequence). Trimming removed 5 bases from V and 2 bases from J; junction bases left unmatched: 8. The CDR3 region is CASSFRTGSAYEQYF. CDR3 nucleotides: TGTGCCAGTAGTTTTCGGACAGGGTCGGCCTACGAGCAGTACTTC.

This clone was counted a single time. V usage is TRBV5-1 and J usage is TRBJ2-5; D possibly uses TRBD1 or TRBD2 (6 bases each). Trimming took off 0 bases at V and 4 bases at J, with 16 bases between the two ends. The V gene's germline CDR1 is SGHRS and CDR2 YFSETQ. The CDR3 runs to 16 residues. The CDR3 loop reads CASSLERAGRGETQYF. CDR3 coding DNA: TGCGCCAGCAGCTTGGAGAGAGCGGGCAGGGGAGAGACCCAGTACTTC.

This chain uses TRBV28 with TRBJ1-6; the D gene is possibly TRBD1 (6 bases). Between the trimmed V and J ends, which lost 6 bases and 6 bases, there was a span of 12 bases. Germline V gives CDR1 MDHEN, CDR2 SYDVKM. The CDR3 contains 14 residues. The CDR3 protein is CASSLGQSNSPLHF. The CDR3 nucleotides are TGTGCCAGCAGCTTAGGACAGAGTAATTCACCCCTCCACTTT.

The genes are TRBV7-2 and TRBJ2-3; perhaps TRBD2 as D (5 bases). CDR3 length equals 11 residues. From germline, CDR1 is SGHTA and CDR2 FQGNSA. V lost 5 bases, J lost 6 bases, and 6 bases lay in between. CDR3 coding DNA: TGTGCCAGCAGCCGAGGGGATACGCAGTATTTT. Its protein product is CASSRGDTQYF.

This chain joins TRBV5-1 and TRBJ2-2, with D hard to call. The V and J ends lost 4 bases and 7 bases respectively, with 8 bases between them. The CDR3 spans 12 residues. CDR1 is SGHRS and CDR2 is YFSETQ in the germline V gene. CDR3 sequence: CASSVVGGELFF. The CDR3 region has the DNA TGCGCCAGCAGCGTAGTAGGCGGGGAGCTGTTTTTT.

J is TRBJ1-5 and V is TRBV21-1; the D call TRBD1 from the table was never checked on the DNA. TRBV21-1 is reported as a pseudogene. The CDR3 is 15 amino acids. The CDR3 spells CASSKVPVTNQPQHF. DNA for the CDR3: TGTGCCAGCAGCAAAGTTCCAGTAACCAATCAGCCCCAGCATTTT.